This TCR beta chain comes out of a study of vaccination and CD4 T cells after COVID-19. Findings of the study overall: Early timepoints after natural infection were not analyzed in these convalescent patients.

Concerning this clonotype: What it recognizes is unknown.

The Oncomine TCR Beta short-read assay sequenced DNA from cultured CD4+ T cells. Investigators obtained genomic DNA by extraction from cultured CD4+ T cells. Each CDR3 protein gets one entry after TCRdb re-called the PCR reads with MiXCR. This sample has 15,000 to 20,000 distinct CDR3 sequences, with 50% to 65% found just once. The sample's treatment: approximately nine-day PBMC culture with coronavirus spike peptide pools or control peptides (ViraFEST assay). ViraFEST used peptide pools to expand antigen-specific T cells and subsequently sequenced their TCRs. Cells were cultured for about ten days, and then CD4+ T cells were isolated by negative selection. This receptor was identified in a human donor who had recovered from COVID-19. The sample in question was CD4+ T cells from blood, cultured in vitro, obtained before SARS-CoV-2 vaccination.

CDR3 DNA sequence: TGCAGTGCAACTGACGGGACTAGCGGGCTCTACAATGAGCAGTTCTTC. As protein: CSATDGTSGLYNEQFF. The rearrangement links TRBV20-1 to TRBJ2-1; 12 nucleotides align to TRBD2. J gave up 3 bases and V 6 bases, and 9 bases lay outside the gene matches. This CDR3 is 16 amino acids long. The germline V gene has CDR1 DFQATT and CDR2 SNEGSKA (reference sequence).